Given below is one TCR beta chain in context. Methods used by the authors: The authors estimated nucleated cell counts from reference gene primer amplification. Only in-frame clones appear in the TCRdb table, and some are missing; sequencing was by immunoSEQ multiplex PCR. V and J calls and clone size are copied from that table; D and trimming were computed from the DNA. The repertoire has under 200,000 clones, more than 85% of them found once; the top ten carry less than 0.7%. This entry is derived from a study of blood T cell repertoires in COVID-19. The ends were cut back, 2 bases at V and 0 bases at J, with 10 bases in the middle. Germline values: CDR1 SGHTA, CDR2 FQGNSA. This CDR3 is 15 amino acids long.

The chain joins TRBV7-2 to TRBJ1-2; no reliable D call. The source material was peripheral blood. The receptor was derived from a man aged 60 to 75 with COVID-19, enrolled during active disease. The CDR3 region has the DNA TGTGCCAGCAGCTTATCGGGGAGCACTAACTATGGCTACACCTTC. Its protein is CASSLSGSTNYGYTF.